This T cell receptor (beta chain) was observed in a study of cytomegalovirus exposure and HLA in healthy donors. Study-wide context: Tens of millions of unique TCR sequences came from HLA-typed donors in an early release.

Use of 60 Vbeta and 13 Jbeta primers characterized the PCR. Assay: immunoSEQ multiplex PCR; the TCRdb copy retains only in-frame clones and omits some. The table shows 100,000 to 150,000 clones, with around 82% occurring only once. A single count supports this clone. Its specificity is not known. The donors were healthy bone marrow donors. Study results and limitations: Presence/absence analysis assumed near-uniform sequencing depth across donors.

This TCR came from a woman in her forties in good health and CMV-seropositive. The sequenced sample was PBMCs.

CDR3: CATSRPMGQNYGYTF. In nucleotides, the CDR3 is TGTGCCACCAGCAGACCAATGGGACAGAACTATGGCTACACCTTC. The chain couples TRBV15 to TRBJ1-2, with TRBD1 matching 7 bases. The J segment lost 2 bases and the V segment lost 2 bases, leaving 5 bases of the junction unmatched. The CDR3 totals 15 residues. CDR1 is LNHNV, CDR2 YYDKDF, per germline (reference sequence).